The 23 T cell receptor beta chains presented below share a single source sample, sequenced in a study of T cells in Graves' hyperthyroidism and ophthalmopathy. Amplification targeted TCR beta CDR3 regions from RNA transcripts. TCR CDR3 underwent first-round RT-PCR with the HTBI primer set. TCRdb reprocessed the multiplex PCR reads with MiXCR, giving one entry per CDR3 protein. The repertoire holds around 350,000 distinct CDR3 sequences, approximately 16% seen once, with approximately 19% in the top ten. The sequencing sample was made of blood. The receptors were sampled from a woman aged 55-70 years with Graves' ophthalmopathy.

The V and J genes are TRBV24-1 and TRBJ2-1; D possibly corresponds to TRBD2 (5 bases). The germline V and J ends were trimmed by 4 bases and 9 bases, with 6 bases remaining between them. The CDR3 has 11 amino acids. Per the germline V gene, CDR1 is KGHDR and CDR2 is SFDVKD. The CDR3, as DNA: TGTGCCACCAGTGAAGGGAGTGAGCAGTTCTTC. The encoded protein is CATSEGSEQFF.

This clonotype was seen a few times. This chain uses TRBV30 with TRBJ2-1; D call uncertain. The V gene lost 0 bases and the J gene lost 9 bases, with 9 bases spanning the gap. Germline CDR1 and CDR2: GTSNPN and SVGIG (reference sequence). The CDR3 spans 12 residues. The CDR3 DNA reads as TGTGCCTGGAGTGTACGAGGCGGTGAGCAGTTCTTC. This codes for CAWSVRGGEQFF. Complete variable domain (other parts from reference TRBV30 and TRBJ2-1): SQTIHQWPATLVQPVGSPLSLECTVEGTSNPNLYWYRQAAGRGLQLLFYSVGIGQISSEVPQNLSASRPQDRQFILSSKKLLLSDSGFYLCAWSVRGGEQFFGPGTRLTVL.

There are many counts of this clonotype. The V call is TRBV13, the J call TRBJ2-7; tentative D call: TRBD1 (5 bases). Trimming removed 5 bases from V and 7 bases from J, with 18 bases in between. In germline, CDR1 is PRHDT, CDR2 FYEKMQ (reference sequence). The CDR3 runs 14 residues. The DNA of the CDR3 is TGTGCCAGCAGCCAGGGTCCCGCAGGTCGTGAGCAGTACTTC. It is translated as CASSQGPAGREQYF.

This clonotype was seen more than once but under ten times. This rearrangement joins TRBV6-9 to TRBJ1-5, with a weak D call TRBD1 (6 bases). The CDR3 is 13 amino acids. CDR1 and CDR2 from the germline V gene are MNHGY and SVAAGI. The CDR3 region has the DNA TGTGGGGGCGGGGGCCCCCCCCATCAGCCCCAGCATTTT. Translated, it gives CGGGGPPHQPQHF.

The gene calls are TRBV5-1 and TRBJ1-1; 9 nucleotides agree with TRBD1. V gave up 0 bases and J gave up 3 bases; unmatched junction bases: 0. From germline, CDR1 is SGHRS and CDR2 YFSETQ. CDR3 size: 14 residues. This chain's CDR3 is CASSLGTGDTEAFF. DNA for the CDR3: TGCGCCAGCAGCTTGGGGACAGGGGACACTGAAGCTTTCTTT.

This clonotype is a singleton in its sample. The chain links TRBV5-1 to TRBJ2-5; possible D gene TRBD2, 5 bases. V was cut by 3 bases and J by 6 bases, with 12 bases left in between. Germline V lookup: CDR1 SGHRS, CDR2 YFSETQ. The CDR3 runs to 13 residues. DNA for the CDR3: TGCGCCAGCAGCTCGGAAGGGAGAAAGACCCAGTACTTC. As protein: CASSSEGRKTQYF.

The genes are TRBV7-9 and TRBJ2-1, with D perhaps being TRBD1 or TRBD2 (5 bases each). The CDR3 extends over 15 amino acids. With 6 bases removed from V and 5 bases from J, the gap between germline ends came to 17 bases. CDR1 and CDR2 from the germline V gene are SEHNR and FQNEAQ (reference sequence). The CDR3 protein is CASRGPRDVNNEQFF. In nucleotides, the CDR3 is TGTGCCAGCAGGGGGCCCCGGGACGTCAACAATGAGCAGTTCTTC.

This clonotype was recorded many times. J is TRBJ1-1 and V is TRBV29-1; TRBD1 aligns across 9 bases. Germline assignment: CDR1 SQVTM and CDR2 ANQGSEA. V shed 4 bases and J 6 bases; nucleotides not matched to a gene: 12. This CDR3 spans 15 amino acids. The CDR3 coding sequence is TGCAGCGTTGCCGGGACAGGGTTGAGTGGAGCTGAAGCTTTCTTT. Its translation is CSVAGTGLSGAEAFF.

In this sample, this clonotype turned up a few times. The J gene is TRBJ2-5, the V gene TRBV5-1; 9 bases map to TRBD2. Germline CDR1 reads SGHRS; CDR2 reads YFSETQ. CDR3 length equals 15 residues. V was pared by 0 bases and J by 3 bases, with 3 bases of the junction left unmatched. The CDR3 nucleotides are TGCGCCAGCAGCTTGGTGCGCGGGAGGGAAGAGACCCAGTACTTC. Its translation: CASSLVRGREETQYF. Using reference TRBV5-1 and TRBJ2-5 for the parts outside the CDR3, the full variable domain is KAGVTQTPRYLIKTRGQQVTLSCSPISGHRSVSWYQQTPGQGLQFLFEYFSETQRNKGNFPGRFSGRQFSNSRSEMNVSTLELGDSALYLCASSLVRGREETQYFGPGTRLLVL.

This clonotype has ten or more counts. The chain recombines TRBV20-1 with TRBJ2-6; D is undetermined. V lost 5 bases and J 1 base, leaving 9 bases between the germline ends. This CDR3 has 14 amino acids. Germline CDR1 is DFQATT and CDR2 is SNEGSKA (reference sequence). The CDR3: CSAPVDSGANVLTF. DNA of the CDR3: TGCAGTGCTCCGGTCGATTCTGGGGCCAACGTCCTGACTTTC.

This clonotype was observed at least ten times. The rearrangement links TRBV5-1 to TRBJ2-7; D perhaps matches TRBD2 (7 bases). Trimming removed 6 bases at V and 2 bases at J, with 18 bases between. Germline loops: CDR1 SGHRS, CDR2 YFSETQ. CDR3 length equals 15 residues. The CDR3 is CASTWGRETAYEQYF. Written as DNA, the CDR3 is TGCGCCAGCACCTGGGGGCGGGAGACCGCCTACGAGCAGTACTTC.

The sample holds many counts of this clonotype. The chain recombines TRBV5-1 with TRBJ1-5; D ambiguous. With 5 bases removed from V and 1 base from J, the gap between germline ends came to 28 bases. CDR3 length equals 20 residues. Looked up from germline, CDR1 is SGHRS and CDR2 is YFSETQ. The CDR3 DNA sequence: TGCGCCAGCAGGTCACCCCCTGAATACAGCGCGGGTAGGAGCAATCAGCCCCAGCATTTT. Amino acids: CASRSPPEYSAGRSNQPQHF. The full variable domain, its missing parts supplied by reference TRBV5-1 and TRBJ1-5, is KAGVTQTPRYLIKTRGQQVTLSCSPISGHRSVSWYQQTPGQGLQFLFEYFSETQRNKGNFPGRFSGRQFSNSRSEMNVSTLELGDSALYLCASRSPPEYSAGRSNQPQHFGDGTRLSIL.

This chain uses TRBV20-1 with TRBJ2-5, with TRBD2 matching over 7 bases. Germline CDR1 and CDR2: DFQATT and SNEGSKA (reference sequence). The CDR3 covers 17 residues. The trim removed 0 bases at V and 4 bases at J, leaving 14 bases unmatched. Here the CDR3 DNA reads TGCAGTGCTAGAGAGGGCGGCGGGAGTCTTGGTACAGAGACCCAGTACTTC. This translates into CSAREGGGSLGTETQYF.

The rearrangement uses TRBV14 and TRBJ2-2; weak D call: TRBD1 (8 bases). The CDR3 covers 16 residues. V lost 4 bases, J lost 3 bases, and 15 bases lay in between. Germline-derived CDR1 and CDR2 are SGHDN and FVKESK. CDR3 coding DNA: TGTGCCAGCAGCCGCACAGGGGGGGCGGACACCGGGGAGCTGTTTTTT. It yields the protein CASSRTGGADTGELFF.

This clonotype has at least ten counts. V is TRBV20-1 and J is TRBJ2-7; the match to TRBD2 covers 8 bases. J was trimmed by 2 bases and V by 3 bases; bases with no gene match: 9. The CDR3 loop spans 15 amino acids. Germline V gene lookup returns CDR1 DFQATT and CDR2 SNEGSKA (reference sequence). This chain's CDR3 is CSARALSGGTYEQYF. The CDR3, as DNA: TGCAGTGCTAGGGCCCTGAGCGGGGGAACCTACGAGCAGTACTTC.

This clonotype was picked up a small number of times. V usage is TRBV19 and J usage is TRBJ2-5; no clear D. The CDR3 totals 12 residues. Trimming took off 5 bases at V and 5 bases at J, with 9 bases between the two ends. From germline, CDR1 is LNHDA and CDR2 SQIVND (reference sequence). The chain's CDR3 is CASSVHGETQYF. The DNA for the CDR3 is TGTGCCAGTAGTGTACACGGGGAGACCCAGTACTTC.

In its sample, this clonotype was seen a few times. CDR3 bases: TGCGCCAGCAGCTTGGCGTCTGGGAACACCGGGGAGCTGTTTTTT. Amino acids: CASSLASGNTGELFF. V gene TRBV5-1 combines with J gene TRBJ2-2; D is unclear. V lost 0 bases, J lost 1 base, and 7 bases lay in between. This CDR3 region has 15 residues. Germline V CDR1 and CDR2: SGHRS, YFSETQ.

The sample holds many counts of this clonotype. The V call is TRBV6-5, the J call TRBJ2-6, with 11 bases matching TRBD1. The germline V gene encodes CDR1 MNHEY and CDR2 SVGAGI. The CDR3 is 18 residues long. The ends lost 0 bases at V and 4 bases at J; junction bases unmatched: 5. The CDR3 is CASSYSDRGRTGANVLTF. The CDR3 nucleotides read TGTGCCAGCAGTTACTCGGACAGGGGGCGAACCGGGGCCAACGTCCTGACTTTC.

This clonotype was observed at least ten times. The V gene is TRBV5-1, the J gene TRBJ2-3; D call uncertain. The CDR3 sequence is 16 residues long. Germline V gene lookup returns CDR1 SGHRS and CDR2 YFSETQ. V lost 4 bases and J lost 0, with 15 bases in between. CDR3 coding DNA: TGCGCCAGCAGCGATCCGGCTAGACCTAGCACAGATACGCAGTATTTT. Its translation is CASSDPARPSTDTQYF.

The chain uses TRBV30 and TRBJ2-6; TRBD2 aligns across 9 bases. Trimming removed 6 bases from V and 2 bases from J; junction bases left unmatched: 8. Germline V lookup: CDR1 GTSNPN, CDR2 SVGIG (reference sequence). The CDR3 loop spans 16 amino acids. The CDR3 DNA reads TGTGCCTGCCCGCGGGGGGGGTGGGCTGGGGCCAACGTCCTGACTTTC. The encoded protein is CACPRGGWAGANVLTF. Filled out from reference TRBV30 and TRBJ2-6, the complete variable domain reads SQTIHQWPATLVQPVGSPLSLECTVEGTSNPNLYWYRQAAGRGLQLLFYSVGIGQISSEVPQNLSASRPQDRQFILSSKKLLLSDSGFYLCACPRGGWAGANVLTFGAGSRLTVL.

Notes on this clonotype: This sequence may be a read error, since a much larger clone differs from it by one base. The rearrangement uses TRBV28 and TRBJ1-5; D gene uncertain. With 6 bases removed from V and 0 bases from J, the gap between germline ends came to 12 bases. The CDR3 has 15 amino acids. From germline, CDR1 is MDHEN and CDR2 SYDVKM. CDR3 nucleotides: TGTGCCAGCAGCCCCCGGACGGGTAGCAATCAGCCCCAGCATTTT. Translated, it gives CASSPRTGSNQPQHF.

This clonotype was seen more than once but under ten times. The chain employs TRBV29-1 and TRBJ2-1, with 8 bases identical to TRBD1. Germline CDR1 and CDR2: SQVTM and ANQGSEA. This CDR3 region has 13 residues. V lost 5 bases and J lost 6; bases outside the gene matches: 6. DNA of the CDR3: TGCAGCGTTCGAAACAGGGGGACCAATGAGCAGTTCTTC. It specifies CSVRNRGTNEQFF.

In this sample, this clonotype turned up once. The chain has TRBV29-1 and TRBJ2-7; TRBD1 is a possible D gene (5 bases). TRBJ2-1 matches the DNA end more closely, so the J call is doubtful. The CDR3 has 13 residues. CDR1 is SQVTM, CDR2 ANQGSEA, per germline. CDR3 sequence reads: CSVVVRARYEQFF. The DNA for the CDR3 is TGCAGCGTTGTTGTCAGGGCTAGGTACGAGCAGTTCTTC.